This entry lists 6 T cell receptor beta chains sequenced from one sample in a study of patients and donors after allogeneic stem cell transplantation. TCRdb used MiXCR to reprocess the RT-PCR reads, holding one entry per CDR3 protein. The sample consists of about a million distinct CDR3 sequences, about 20% of them appearing once. The sample was blood, either unsorted or a sorted T cell fraction (not recorded which). The receptors shown here come from a human donor who was either an allogeneic HSCT recipient or a stem cell or donor lymphocyte infusion donor (not recorded which). It is not recorded whose cells these are; they may come from a transplant donor.

This clonotype has more than one count but fewer than ten. J is TRBJ2-7 and V is TRBV12-3 or TRBV12-4, with D perhaps assigned TRBD1 or TRBD2 (5 bases each). Trimming took 1 base from V and 1 from J, leaving 14 bases between them. The CDR3 consists of 16 residues. The CDR3 nucleotides are TGTGCCAGCAGTTTAGAAGTCGGGGCTCGATCCTACGAGCAGTACTTC. This gives the protein CASSLEVGARSYEQYF.

In its sample, this clonotype was seen a few times. V usage is TRBV12-3 or TRBV12-4 and J usage is TRBJ1-6; the match to TRBD1 covers 9 bases. This CDR3 is 17 amino acids long. Trimming cost V 7 bases and J 10 bases; bases outside gene matches: 17. The CDR3 region is CASTTQSRTGVYSPLHF. CDR3 DNA sequence: TGTGCCAGCACCACCCAATCCCGGACAGGGGTGTACTCACCCCTCCACTTT.

V gene TRBV19 combines with J gene TRBJ1-5, with D possibly TRBD1 on 5 matching bases. V was pared by 5 bases and J by 3 bases, with 14 bases between. This CDR3 region has 15 residues. Looked up from germline, CDR1 is LNHDA and CDR2 is SQIVND (reference sequence). The CDR3 protein is CASSRFGTFNQPQHF. The CDR3 DNA sequence: TGTGCCAGTAGTCGCTTCGGGACCTTCAATCAGCCCCAGCATTTT.

This clonotype has a handful of counts. The V gene is TRBV2, the J gene TRBJ2-2, with TRBD2 identical over 11 bases. In germline, CDR1 is SNHLY, CDR2 FYNNEI. The length of the CDR3 is 17 residues. Trimming removed 5 bases from V and 1 base from J; junction bases left unmatched: 6. CDR3: CASSQLGLAGNTGELFF. For the CDR3, the DNA is TGTGCCAGCAGTCAACTCGGACTAGCGGGGAACACCGGGGAGCTGTTTTTT.

The V call is TRBV20-1, the J call TRBJ1-5; D gene uncertain. V shed 3 bases and J shed 0 bases, with 9 bases lying between them. The length of the CDR3 is 14 residues. Germline values: CDR1 DFQATT, CDR2 SNEGSKA (reference sequence). This CDR3 reads CSASKQYSNQPQHF. In DNA form, the CDR3 reads TGCAGTGCTAGTAAGCAATATAGCAATCAGCCCCAGCATTTT.

There are a few counts of this clonotype. This chain uses TRBV20-1 with TRBJ1-1; D gene ambiguous. This CDR3 has 13 residues. The V gene lost 5 bases and the J gene lost 1 base, with 11 bases spanning the gap. Per germline, CDR1 DFQATT and CDR2 SNEGSKA (reference sequence). Written as DNA, the CDR3 is TGCAGTGCTGCCGGTGTTGGGAACACTGAAGCTTTCTTT. Translation gives CSAAGVGNTEAFF.